The clone carrying this T cell receptor beta chain was counted at least ten times. No antigen is known for it. The record originates from a study of T cells in Graves' hyperthyroidism and ophthalmopathy. The CDR3 regions of TCR beta were amplified from RNA transcripts. The HTBI primer set was used in a first-round RT-PCR of the TCR CDR3. TCRdb called the multiplex PCR reads again in MiXCR, with one record for every CDR3 protein. Among some 560,000 distinct CDR3 sequences listed, 15% to 18% were seen once. Calling Graves' hyperthyroidism stable meant ophthalmopathy did not progress within 18 months. Looked up from germline, CDR1 is DFQATT and CDR2 is SNEGSKA (reference sequence). V lost 3 bases, J lost 4 bases, and 13 bases lay in between. CDR3 length: 14 amino acids. Findings and limits, study-wide: Among thyroid clonotypes expanded above 0.001, most also appeared in blood. A 13 V-J model separated ophthalmopathy from stable hyperthyroidism.

The chain is built from TRBV20-1 and TRBJ2-1, with D hard to call. The specimen was blood. This receptor was taken from a woman in her 30s with Graves' hyperthyroidism. The CDR3 region is CSASPGFGYNEQFF. The CDR3 DNA sequence: TGCAGTGCTAGTCCCGGGTTTGGATACAATGAGCAGTTCTTC.